The sequence of this T cell receptor beta chain was determined in a study of cytomegalovirus exposure and HLA in healthy donors. Study outcomes and limitations: The study flagged around 150 TCR beta chains as cytomegalovirus-associated. Reportedly, cytomegalovirus status was diagnosed with high sensitivity and specificity.

PCR amplification relied on 60 Vbeta primers (plus 13 Jbeta primers). Here immunoSEQ multiplex PCR was the method, and the copy in TCRdb shows in-frame clones only, minus some. The repertoire holds 100,000 or so clones, just under 80% seen once, with approximately 5.1% in the top ten. This clone was found once. The target antigen is unknown. V gave up 4 bases and J gave up 2 bases, with 18 bases separating them. The V gene's germline CDR1 is SGHRS and CDR2 YFSETQ. The CDR3 totals 17 residues. The specimen sequenced was PBMCs. This chain joins TRBV5-1 and TRBJ1-4, with D maybe TRBD1 (6 bases). The clonotype comes from a male donor in good health and CMV-seronegative. In DNA, the CDR3 is TGCGCCAGCAGCCCTACTGGGGGGGCACATACTAATGAAAAACTGTTTTTT. It encodes CASSPTGGAHTNEKLFF.